This TCR beta chain emerged from a study of CD8+CD57+ T cells in acquired aplastic anemia. The overall study: Healthy donor CD4+ samples were sequenced to a depth that averaged roughly 10 million reads. Study-wide results and caveats: Patients and controls shared over 25 CD8+ CDR3 sequences, which appeared highly expressed in patients and within their immunodominant clones.

TCR beta VDJ combinations and CDR3 sequences were profiled from genomic DNA. TCRdb re-called the reads with MiXCR, one entry per CDR3 protein. The sample comprises around 400,000 distinct CDR3 sequences, about 70% of which are singletons, and approximately 4% rests with the top ten. Concerning this clonotype itself: Its target is not known.

The germline gives CDR1 SGHTA, CDR2 FQGNSA. The CDR3 is made up of 17 amino acids. Trimming removed 1 base at V and 2 bases at J, with 14 bases between. This TCR was sampled from a human donor in good health, serving as a control. V gene TRBV7-2 combines with J gene TRBJ1-4; maybe TRBD1 (5 bases). The specimen sequenced was sorted CD4+, CD8+, or CD8+CD57+ T cells (not recorded which) from PBMCs. The chain's CDR3 is CASSLVRRGFTNEKLFF. The DNA of the CDR3 is TGTGCCAGCAGCTTAGTCCGAAGGGGATTCACTAATGAAAAACTGTTTTTT.